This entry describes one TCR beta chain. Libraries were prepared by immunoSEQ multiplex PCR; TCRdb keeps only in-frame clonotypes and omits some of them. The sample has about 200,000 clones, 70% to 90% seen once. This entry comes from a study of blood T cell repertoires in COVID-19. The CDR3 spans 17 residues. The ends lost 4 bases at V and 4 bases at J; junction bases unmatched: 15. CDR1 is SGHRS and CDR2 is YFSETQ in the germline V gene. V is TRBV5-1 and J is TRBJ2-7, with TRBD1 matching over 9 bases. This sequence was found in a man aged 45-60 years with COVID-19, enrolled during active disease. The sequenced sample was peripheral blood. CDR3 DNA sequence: TGCGCCAGCAGCACATCCGGGACAGGGAAAGAGGGGTACGAGCAGTACTTC. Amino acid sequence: CASSTSGTGKEGYEQYF.